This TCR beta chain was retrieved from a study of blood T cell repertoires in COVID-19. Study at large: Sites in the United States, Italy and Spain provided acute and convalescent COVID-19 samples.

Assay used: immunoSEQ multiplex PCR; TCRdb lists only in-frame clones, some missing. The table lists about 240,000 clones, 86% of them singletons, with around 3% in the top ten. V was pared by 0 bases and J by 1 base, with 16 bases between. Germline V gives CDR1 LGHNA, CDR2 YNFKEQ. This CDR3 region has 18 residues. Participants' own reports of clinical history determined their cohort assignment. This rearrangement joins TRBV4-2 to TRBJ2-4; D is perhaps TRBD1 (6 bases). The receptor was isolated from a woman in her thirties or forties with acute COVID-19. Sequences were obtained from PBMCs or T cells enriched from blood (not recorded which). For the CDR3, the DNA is TGTGCCAGCAGCCAAGATCTTGGGGGCCTGGGGGCCAAAAACATTCAGTACTTC. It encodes CASSQDLGGLGAKNIQYF.